This T cell receptor beta chain was recovered during a study of shared clonotypes between healthy human individuals. The authors ran the assay at deep level. The authors split each subset's genomic DNA evenly across several immunoSEQ plates. Some clones are missing from TCRdb's copy, which holds only in-frame ones; the method was immunoSEQ multiplex PCR. The sample consists of a few million clones, about nine tenths of them appearing once. The CDR3 has 15 residues. Germline V gene lookup returns CDR1 SNHLY and CDR2 FYNNEI. With 6 bases removed from V and 0 bases from J, the gap between germline ends came to 14 bases. Naive CD4+ cells were CD45RA-selected; the remaining cells were memory.

The clonotype originates from a man between 18 and 29 years old in good health. Some clones in this sample may be carry-over from other donors' samples. The sequenced material came from naive CD4+ T cells from PBMCs. As to subset: CD45RA+ positively selected. The gene calls are TRBV2 and TRBJ1-1; maybe TRBD1 (5 bases). The CDR3 bases are TGTGCCAGCAGCTGGGGCGGTCCTATGAACACTGAAGCTTTCTTT. This gives the protein CASSWGGPMNTEAFF.